This entry is about one T cell receptor beta chain. Its antigen target is currently unknown. Base qualities are not at hand, and no much larger clone is one base apart. Each PCR received spiked-in synthetic TCR analog templates so that absolute template abundance could be estimated from read counts. TCRbeta CDR3 regions were amplified from genomic DNA with bias-controlled V and J gene primers using the immunoSEQ assay. Sequencing of rearranged TCRbeta segments was performed at approximately 20X coverage. As for the authors' bioinformatics: Clustering was used to correct sequencing errors, and CDR3s were annotated against IMGT so that V, D and J genes could be assigned. Downstream analyses used only productive TCRbeta rearrangements, leaving out any out-of-frame or stop-codon sequences. Clonality was computed as one minus Shannon entropy normalized by the log of the number of unique productive sequences. Clones differing between time points or between blood and tumor were identified by Fisher's exact test with Benjamini-Hochberg correction at adjusted p below 0.01. Sourced from immuneACCESS, this table was stored by TCRdb with only in-frame sequences that have V and J called. A share of the clones is absent; for the studies checked, an unresolved V gene accounts for under half, and the remainder has no known explanation. That table supplies the V and J calls and clone size; D and trimming were determined from the DNA. For this sample there are 70,000 or so clones; about 88% appear just once. Less than 3.5% of the sample lies in the top ten.

This entry is derived from a study of PD-L1 blockade in urothelial cancer (dated by TCRdb to about 2017). In terms of the full investigation: Therapy was started around 2014 for all patients, and atezolizumab 1,200 mg was administered intravenously every 3 weeks. Blood samples were analyzed at two time points: 3 weeks after treatment start (second dose) and 6 weeks after treatment start. Durable clinical benefit was defined as progression-free survival longer than 6 months, and TCR features were also tested against progression-free and overall survival. An exploratory multi-omic analysis was conducted of the somatic, immune and clinical correlates of response to PD-L1 blockade with atezolizumab in urothelial cancer. Pretreatment tumor samples, along with matched peripheral blood serially collected before and after atezolizumab treatment, were subjected to TCR sequencing. Patients had an ECOG performance status of 0 or 1 and had received between 0 and 3 prior chemotherapy regimens. In the same patients, whole exome sequencing and RNA sequencing of pretreatment tumors were performed in addition to TCR sequencing. Pretreatment blood TCR-seq was available for about 30 patients, at least one posttreatment blood collection was obtained for around 25 patients, and tumor TCR-seq was available for around 25 patients. Blood samples yielded a median of around 150,000 T cells and some 80,000 unique TCRs, with median clonality approximately 0.08. Nine or ten patients reached durable clinical benefit, while 15 to 20 patients did not. About 90% of the roughly 30 patients were identified as males with urothelial cancer of bladder origin, and a prior smoking history was reported by 18 of 29 patients. Study-wide findings and limitations: A pretreatment peripheral blood TCR clonality below the median was linked to improved progression-free and overall survival. Among patients with durable benefit, tumor-associated TCR clones showed greater expansion in peripheral blood 3 weeks after treatment started (n of about 21, p = 0.022). Because the sample size was small (n ≈ 30) and many exploratory analyses were performed, the results are intended to be hypothesis-generating.

A total of around 30 patients with locally advanced or metastatic urothelial carcinoma, treated at Memorial Sloan Kettering on a trial protocol, made up the cohort. Peripheral blood mononuclear cells were collected from each patient pretreatment and during treatment, giving between 1 and 8 total time points per patient. The Qiagen DNeasy Blood extraction kit was used to purify genomic DNA from total PBMCs and from tumor samples. PBMCs were collected pretreatment and during treatment, and were isolated and stored as previously described. Compared with germline, V lacks 6 bases and J lacks 4 bases; bases without a gene match: 8. The CDR3 starts with the cysteine, ends with the phenylalanine, and has 14 residues. CDR3 DNA only is kept here, 42 bases in frame from base 1. CDR1 is given as LNHDA and CDR2 as SQIVND, both from the germline V gene (reference sequence).

The specimen was PBMCs, collected around atezolizumab (anti-PD-L1) treatment. In this chain, TRBV19 is recombined with TRBJ1-2; 7 nucleotides in the junction match TRBD1. This TCR came from a man aged 60 to 75 with urothelial cancer. The nucleotides are TGTGCCAGTAGGGGGCAGGGGGAAGGCTATGGCTACACCTTC. It translates to CASRGQGEGYGYTF. When the CDR3 is completed using the reference TRBV19 and TRBJ1-2 genes on either side, the full variable domain is DGGITQSPKYLFRKEGQNVTLSCEQNLNHDAMYWYRQDPGQGLRLIYYSQIVNDFQKGDIAEGYSVSREKKESFPLTVTSAQKNPTAFYLCASRGQGEGYGYTFGSGTRLTVV.